This TCR beta chain was captured by sequencing in a study of T-cell reconstitution after alpha-beta-depleted transplantation in children. The sample holds many counts of this clonotype. Its antigen remains unidentified. The V gene's germline CDR1 is MNHEY and CDR2 SMNVEV (reference sequence). Trimming removed 2 bases at V and 0 bases at J, with 10 bases between. The CDR3 length is 15 residues. Whole-study findings and limits: The main origin of T-cell counts and diversity one year after transplant was newly produced T cells. Alpha-beta T cells present about two months after transplant were reported to originate from several hundred expanded graft clones. Surviving recipient T cells and thymic progenitors accounted for the high day-60 TCRbeta diversity observed in some patients.

TCRbeta library construction was performed incorporating unique molecular identifiers. TCRdb re-called the PCR reads through MiXCR, storing one row per CDR3 protein. Counted here are 400,000 to 550,000 distinct CDR3 sequences, over 9.5% occurring once; the ten biggest clones make up 2%. Material: PBMCs, obtained before TCRalphabeta/CD19-depleted stem cell transplant. The chain couples TRBV27 to TRBJ1-1; possibly TRBD1 for D (5 bases). The TCR was taken from a child younger than 10 with inherited bone marrow failure, due to receive a stem cell transplant. The CDR3 DNA reads as TGTGCCAGCAGTTTAATAGGGACTCTGAACACTGAAGCTTTCTTT. Translation: CASSLIGTLNTEAFF.